This TCR beta chain originates from a study of cytomegalovirus exposure and HLA in healthy donors. As for this clone: Antigen: not known.

The PCR contained 60 Vbeta and 13 Jbeta primers. TCRdb's copy holds only in-frame clones and misses some; the assay was immunoSEQ multiplex PCR. Of 150,000 to 200,000 clones listed, roughly 85% were seen once; the top ten hold 7.5% to 10%. General study points: A later analysis reportedly identified an Asian-associated ancestry cluster as carrying fewer N-insertions than the 666-donor mean. According to the study, approximately 150 TCR beta chains were cytomegalovirus-associated. Presence/absence results assume similar sequencing depth per donor, which may not hold. Earlier analysis yielded a pattern in which most TCR beta V segments were productive about 90% or about 30% of the time.

With 4 bases removed from V and 6 bases from J, the gap between germline ends came to 12 bases. The CDR3 contains 14 residues. Germline assignment: CDR1 MDHEN and CDR2 SYDVKM. The rearrangement joins TRBV28 to TRBJ1-4; D perhaps matches TRBD1 (5 bases). The sequence was obtained from a young man in good health and CMV-seropositive. Sequenced: PBMCs. Here the CDR3 DNA reads TGTGCCAGCAGTTCCCTGGGCAGGGATGAAAAACTGTTTTTT. This translates into CASSSLGRDEKLFF.